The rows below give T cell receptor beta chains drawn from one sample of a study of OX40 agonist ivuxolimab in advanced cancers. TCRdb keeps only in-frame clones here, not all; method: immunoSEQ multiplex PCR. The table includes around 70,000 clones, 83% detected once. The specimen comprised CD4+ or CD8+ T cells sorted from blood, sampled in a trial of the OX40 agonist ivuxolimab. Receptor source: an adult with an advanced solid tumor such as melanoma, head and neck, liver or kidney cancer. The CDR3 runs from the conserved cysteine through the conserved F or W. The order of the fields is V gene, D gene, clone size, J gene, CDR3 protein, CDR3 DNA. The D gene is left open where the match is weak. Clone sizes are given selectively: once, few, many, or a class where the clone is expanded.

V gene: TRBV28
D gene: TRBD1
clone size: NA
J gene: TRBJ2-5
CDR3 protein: CASSSPGQGARETQYF
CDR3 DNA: TGTGCCAGCAGTTCACCGGGACAGGGGGCTCGAGAGACCCAGTACTTC

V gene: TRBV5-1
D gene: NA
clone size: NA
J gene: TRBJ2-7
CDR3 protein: CASSLERGPSYEQYF
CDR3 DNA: TGCGCCAGCAGCTTGGAAAGGGGCCCTTCCTACGAGCAGTACTTC

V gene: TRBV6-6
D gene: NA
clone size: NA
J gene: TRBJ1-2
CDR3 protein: CASSHEDGYTF
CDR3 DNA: TGTGCCAGCAGCCACGAGGATGGCTACACCTTC

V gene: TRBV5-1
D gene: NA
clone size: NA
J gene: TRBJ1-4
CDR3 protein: CASSFDGRSEKLFF
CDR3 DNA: TGCGCCAGCAGCTTCGATGGCAGGTCTGAAAAACTGTTTTTT

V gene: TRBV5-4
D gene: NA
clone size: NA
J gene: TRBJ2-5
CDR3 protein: CASSSLQGSETQYF
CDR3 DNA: TGTGCCAGCAGCTCGTTACAGGGATCAGAGACCCAGTACTTC

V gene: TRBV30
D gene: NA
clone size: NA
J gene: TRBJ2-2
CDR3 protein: CAWSAGVAGELFF
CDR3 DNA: TGTGCCTGGAGTGCCGGCGTTGCCGGGGAGCTGTTTTTT

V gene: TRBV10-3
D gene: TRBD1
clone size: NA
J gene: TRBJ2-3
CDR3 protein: CAVRQGQDTDTQYF
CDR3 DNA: TGTGCCGTTCGACAGGGGCAGGACACAGATACGCAGTATTTT

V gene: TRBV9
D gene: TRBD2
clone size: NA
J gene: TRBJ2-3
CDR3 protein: CASSVESSGTTDTQYF
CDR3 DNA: TGTGCCAGCAGCGTAGAGTCTAGCGGGACCACAGATACGCAGTATTTT

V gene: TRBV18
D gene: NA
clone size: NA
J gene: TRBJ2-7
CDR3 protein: CASSPEVRGTSYEQYF
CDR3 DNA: TGTGCCAGCTCACCAGAGGTTCGGGGTACCTCCTACGAGCAGTACTTC

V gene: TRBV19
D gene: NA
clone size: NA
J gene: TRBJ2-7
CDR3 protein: CASIGRRVSYEQYF
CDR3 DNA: TGTGCCAGTATTGGCCGCAGGGTCTCCTACGAGCAGTACTTC

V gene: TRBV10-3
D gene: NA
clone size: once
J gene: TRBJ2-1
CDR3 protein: CAIKGPPGNEQFF
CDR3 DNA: TGTGCCATCAAGGGGCCCCCGGGCAATGAGCAGTTCTTC

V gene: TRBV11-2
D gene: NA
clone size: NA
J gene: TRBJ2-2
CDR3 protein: CASTPGHTNTGELFF
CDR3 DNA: TGTGCCAGCACCCCCGGGCATACGAACACCGGGGAGCTGTTTTTT

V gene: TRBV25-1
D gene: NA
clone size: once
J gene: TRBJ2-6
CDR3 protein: CASRSSGANVLTF
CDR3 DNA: TGTGCCAGCAGGAGCTCTGGGGCCAACGTCCTGACTTTC

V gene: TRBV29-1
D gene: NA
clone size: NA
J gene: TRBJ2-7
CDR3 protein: CSVDSWQGSNEQYF
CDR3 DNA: TGCAGCGTTGATTCGTGGCAGGGATCGAACGAGCAGTACTTC

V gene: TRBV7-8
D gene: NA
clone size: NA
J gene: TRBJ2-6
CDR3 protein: CASSLVVTSGSGANVLTF
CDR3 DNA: TGTGCCAGCAGCTTAGTTGTTACGTCGGGCTCTGGGGCCAACGTCCTGACTTTC

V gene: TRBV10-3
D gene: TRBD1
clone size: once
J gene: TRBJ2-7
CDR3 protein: CAIMDRVDEQYF
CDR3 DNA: TGTGCCATCATGGACAGGGTGGACGAGCAGTACTTC

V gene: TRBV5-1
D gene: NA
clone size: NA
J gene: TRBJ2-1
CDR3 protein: CASSLDVDNEQFF
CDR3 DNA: TGCGCCAGCAGCTTGGATGTAGACAATGAGCAGTTCTTC

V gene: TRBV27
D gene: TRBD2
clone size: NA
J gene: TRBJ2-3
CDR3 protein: CASSSNIAGPGTDTQYF
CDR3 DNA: TGTGCCAGCAGTTCAAATATAGCGGGTCCGGGCACAGATACGCAGTATTTT

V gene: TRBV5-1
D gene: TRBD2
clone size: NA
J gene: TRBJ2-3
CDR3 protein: CASSSGLAGGPGTDTQYF
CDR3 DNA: TGCGCCAGCAGCTCTGGACTAGCGGGAGGGCCGGGCACAGATACGCAGTATTTT

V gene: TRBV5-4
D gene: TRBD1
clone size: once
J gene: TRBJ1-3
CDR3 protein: CASSRWTGDENTIYF
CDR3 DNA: TGTGCCAGCAGCCGGTGGACAGGGGACGAGAACACCATATATTTT

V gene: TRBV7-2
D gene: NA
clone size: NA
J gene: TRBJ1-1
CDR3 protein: CASSFSLGTEAFF
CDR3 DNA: TGTGCCAGCAGCTTTTCTCTAGGGACTGAAGCTTTCTTT

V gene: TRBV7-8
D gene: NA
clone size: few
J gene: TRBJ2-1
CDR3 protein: CASSWGGLYNEQFF
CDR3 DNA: TGTGCCAGCAGCTGGGGGGGGCTGTACAATGAGCAGTTCTTC

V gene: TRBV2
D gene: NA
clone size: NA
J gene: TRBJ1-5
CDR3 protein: CASSGVLGTNQPQHF
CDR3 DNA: TGTGCCAGCAGTGGGGTCCTGGGGACTAATCAGCCCCAGCATTTT

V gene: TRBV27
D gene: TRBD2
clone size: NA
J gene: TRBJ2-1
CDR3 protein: CASTRRSSGTIGSYNEQFF
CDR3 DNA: TGTGCCAGCACTAGACGGTCTAGCGGGACAATCGGCTCCTACAATGAGCAGTTCTTC

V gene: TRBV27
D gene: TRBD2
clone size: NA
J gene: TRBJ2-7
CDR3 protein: CASNRIGGRAYEQYF
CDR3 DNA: TGTGCCAGCAACCGAATTGGCGGGAGGGCCTACGAGCAGTACTTC

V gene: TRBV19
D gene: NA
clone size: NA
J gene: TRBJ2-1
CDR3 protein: CASSIAARQYFNEQFF
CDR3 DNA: TGTGCCAGTAGTATAGCTGCGAGACAGTATTTCAATGAGCAGTTCTTC

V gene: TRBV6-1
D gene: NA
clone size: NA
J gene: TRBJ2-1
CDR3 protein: CASKVASTYNEQFF
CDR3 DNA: TGTGCCAGCAAGGTGGCAAGCACCTACAATGAGCAGTTCTTC